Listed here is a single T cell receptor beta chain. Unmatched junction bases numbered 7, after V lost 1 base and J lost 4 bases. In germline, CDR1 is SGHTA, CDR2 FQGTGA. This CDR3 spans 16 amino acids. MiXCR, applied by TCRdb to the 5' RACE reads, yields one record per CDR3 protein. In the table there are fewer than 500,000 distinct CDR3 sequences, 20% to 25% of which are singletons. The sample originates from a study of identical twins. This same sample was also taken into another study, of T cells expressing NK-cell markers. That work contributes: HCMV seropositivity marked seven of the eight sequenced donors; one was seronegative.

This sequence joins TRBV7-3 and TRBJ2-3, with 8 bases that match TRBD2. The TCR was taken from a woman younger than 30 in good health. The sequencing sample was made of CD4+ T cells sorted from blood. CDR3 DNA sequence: TGTGCCAGCAGCTTAAACCCCGCCGGGGGGGCAGATACGCAGTATTTT. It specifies CASSLNPAGGADTQYF.